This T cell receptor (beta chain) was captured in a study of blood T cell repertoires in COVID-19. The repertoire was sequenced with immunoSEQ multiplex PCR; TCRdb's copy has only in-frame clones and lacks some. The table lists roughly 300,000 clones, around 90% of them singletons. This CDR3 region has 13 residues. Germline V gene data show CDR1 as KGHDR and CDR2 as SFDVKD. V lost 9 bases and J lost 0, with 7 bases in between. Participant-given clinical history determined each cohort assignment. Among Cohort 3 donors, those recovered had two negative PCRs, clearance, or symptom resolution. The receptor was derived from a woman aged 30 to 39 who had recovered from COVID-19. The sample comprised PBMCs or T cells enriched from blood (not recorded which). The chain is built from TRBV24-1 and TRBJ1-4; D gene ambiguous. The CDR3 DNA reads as TGTGCCACCGCGGGTGCAACTAATGAAAAACTGTTTTTT. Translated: CATAGATNEKLFF.